The clone carrying this T cell receptor beta chain came up a few times. Profiled with immunoSEQ multiplex PCR; TCRdb holds only in-frame clones, not every one. The data show about 130,000 clones, 92% seen once. Trimming removed 6 bases from V and 3 bases from J, with 11 bases in between. The CDR3 length is 13 residues. The germline gives CDR1 MNHNY, CDR2 SVGAGI (reference sequence). The data derive from a study of control samples from healthy donors and cancer patients. Sequencing input: blood. The chain carries TRBV6-6 and TRBJ1-1; no firm D call. The sequence came from a woman aged 50 to 65 in good health. The DNA for the CDR3 is TGTGCCAGCAGCCCCCTTAGGGACACTGAAGCTTTCTTT. Translated, it gives CASSPLRDTEAFF.